The clone carrying this TCR beta chain was picked up a small number of times. The target antigen is unknown. This sample was taken from a study of cytomegalovirus exposure and HLA in healthy donors. The overall study: As an earlier analysis found, 180 million or so T cells yielded some 120 million unique TCR beta sequences. General study findings and limits: A later analysis, which compared TCR beta chains of equal frequency, found the HLA-associated ones more clonally expanded. Overall, approximately 150 TCR beta chains were annotated as cytomegalovirus-associated. Versus the approximately 700-donor mean, an Asian-associated ancestry cluster reportedly showed fewer N-insertions in a later analysis.

Primers: 60 Vbeta forward and 13 Jbeta reverse. This table comes from immunoSEQ multiplex PCR, and its TCRdb copy is limited to in-frame clones, with some not included. The sample shows some 120,000 clones, 70% to 75% of them seen only once. This TCR derives from a young woman in good health and CMV-seronegative. Source material: PBMCs.

CDR3 DNA sequence: TGCAGCGTGAGCAAAGGGGCCGGGTCACCCCTCCACTTT. Translating it yields CSVSKGAGSPLHF. The rearrangement joins TRBV29-1 to TRBJ1-6, with D maybe TRBD1 (5 bases). Trimming took 6 bases from V and 10 from J, leaving 16 bases between them. This CDR3 region has 13 residues. The germline V gene has CDR1 SQVTM and CDR2 ANQGSEA.